Listed here are 8 T cell receptor beta chains from one sample, sequenced in a study of T cell repertoires in cytomegalovirus infection. One entry per CDR3 protein results from TCRdb running MiXCR on the reads. The profile shows fewer than 550,000 distinct CDR3 sequences, roughly a third of them singletons. Sequences were obtained from PBMCs. The receptors originated from a human donor in good health (CMV status not recorded). Some clones in this sample may be carry-over from other donors' samples.

Turning to this clonotype: Relative to the germline gene, one junction end is altered; a read error may explain this. The chain uses TRBV6-2 or TRBV6-3 and TRBJ1-6; 7 bases align to TRBD1. The germline V gene has CDR1 MNHEY and CDR2 SVGEGT. This CDR3 is 16 amino acids long. The CDR3 protein is CASSYSNRGYNPPLHF. Written as DNA, the CDR3 is TGTGCCAGCAGTTACTCGAACAGGGGCTATAATCCACCCCTCCACTTT.

In its sample, this clonotype was seen many times. The chain employs TRBV29-1 and TRBJ2-1, with 9 bases lining up with TRBD2. J was trimmed by 7 bases and V by 4 bases; bases with no gene match: 11. The CDR3 is 15 amino acids. Looked up from germline, CDR1 is SQVTM and CDR2 is ANQGSEA. The CDR3 loop reads CSVAPLAGALNEQFF. CDR3 nucleotides: TGCAGCGTTGCACCCTTAGCGGGGGCCCTTAATGAGCAGTTCTTC.

This clonotype was seen more than once but under ten times. The rearrangement uses TRBV11-2 and TRBJ2-3, with D tentatively TRBD1 (5 bases). This CDR3 region has 13 residues. V gave up 5 bases and J gave up 6 bases, with 12 bases separating them. CDR1 SGHAT and CDR2 FQNNGV come from the germline V gene. The CDR3, as DNA: TGTGCCAGCAGCCCGGTAGGGGCGGATACGCAGTATTTT. Encoded protein: CASSPVGADTQYF.

The chain recombines TRBV5-4 with TRBJ2-7; 10 bases agree with TRBD2. This CDR3 region has 17 residues. V shed 0 bases and J 2 bases; nucleotides not matched to a gene: 8. Germline-derived CDR1 and CDR2 are SGHNT and YYREEE (reference sequence). This CDR3 is CASSLAKLAGETYEQYF. The CDR3 DNA sequence: TGTGCCAGCAGCTTGGCCAAGCTAGCGGGGGAGACCTACGAGCAGTACTTC.

A note on this clonotype: The CDR3 does not end in the conserved phenylalanine or tryptophan, so this is likely a read error. The limits of the CDR3 on the DNA are not certain, so only TCRdb's listed CDR3 is given. The chain uses TRBV7-2 and TRBJ2-1; TRBD2, the table's D call, lacks a check against the DNA. The CDR3 has 16 residues if both end residues are counted. The V gene's germline CDR1 is SGHTA and CDR2 FQGNSA. CDR3 in amino acids: CASSLGIAGGENEQLL.

About this clonotype: A much larger clone lies one base from this, so it may be a read error. The V call is TRBV27, the J call TRBJ2-5; D assignment may be TRBD1 or TRBD2 (5 bases each). This CDR3 has 14 residues. From germline, CDR1 is MNHEY and CDR2 SMNVEV (reference sequence). The CDR3 reads CASSSLGTSEIQYF. The CDR3 DNA sequence: TGTGCCAGCAGTTCCCTCGGGACCTCCGAGATCCAGTACTTC.

The chain joins TRBV19 to TRBJ1-5; the D gene is possibly TRBD1 (6 bases). This CDR3 is 15 amino acids long. Germline assignment: CDR1 LNHDA and CDR2 SQIVND (reference sequence). The V and J ends lost 5 bases and 0 bases respectively, with 11 bases between them. Here the CDR3 reads CASSRTAHSNQPQHF. The CDR3 coding sequence is TGTGCCAGTAGTCGGACAGCACATAGCAATCAGCCCCAGCATTTT.

A few counts support this clonotype. The gene calls are TRBV11-2 and TRBJ2-7; TRBD1 is a possible D gene (6 bases). From germline, CDR1 is SGHAT and CDR2 FQNNGV. Trimming shortened V by 3 bases and J by 0 bases, and 9 bases separated the two germline ends. The CDR3 covers 14 residues. The CDR3 DNA sequence: TGTGCCAGCAGCTTGAACAGGGCCTCCTACGAGCAGTACTTC. It yields the protein CASSLNRASYEQYF.